This TCR beta chain was sequenced in a study of PD-1 blockade in classical Hodgkin lymphoma. From germline, CDR1 is GTSNPN and CDR2 SVGIG (reference sequence). This CDR3 comprises 16 residues. Trimming stripped 0 bases from V and 3 bases from J, with 17 bases between. With regard to this clone: Its antigen is unknown.

Study-wide results and caveats: Lower baseline TCR diversity marked trial partial responders and progressors.

Repertoires were generated with immunoSEQ multiplex PCR, while TCRdb's copy carries only in-frame clones and drops some. Of some 17,000 clones listed, roughly 80% are singletons. Time point specified: cycle 4 day 1 (C4D1), after more than five weeks of nivolumab. Patients all relapsed after autologous stem cell transplantation, and there was variation in brentuximab vedotin exposure. Researchers report purifying CD4+ T cells from thawed PBMCs by magnetic negative selection. The source is a human donor with classical Hodgkin lymphoma. The chain uses TRBV30 and TRBJ1-1; TRBD1 is a possible D gene (5 bases). The specimen was CD4+ T cells from blood, collected before the fourth cycle of nivolumab. The CDR3 reads CAWSVIWGVRHTEAFF. Written as DNA, the CDR3 is TGTGCCTGGAGTGTAATCTGGGGCGTTCGCCACACTGAAGCTTTCTTT. Filled out from reference TRBV30 and TRBJ1-1, the complete variable domain reads SQTIHQWPATLVQPVGSPLSLECTVEGTSNPNLYWYRQAAGRGLQLLFYSVGIGQISSEVPQNLSASRPQDRQFILSSKKLLLSDSGFYLCAWSVIWGVRHTEAFFGQGTRLTVV.